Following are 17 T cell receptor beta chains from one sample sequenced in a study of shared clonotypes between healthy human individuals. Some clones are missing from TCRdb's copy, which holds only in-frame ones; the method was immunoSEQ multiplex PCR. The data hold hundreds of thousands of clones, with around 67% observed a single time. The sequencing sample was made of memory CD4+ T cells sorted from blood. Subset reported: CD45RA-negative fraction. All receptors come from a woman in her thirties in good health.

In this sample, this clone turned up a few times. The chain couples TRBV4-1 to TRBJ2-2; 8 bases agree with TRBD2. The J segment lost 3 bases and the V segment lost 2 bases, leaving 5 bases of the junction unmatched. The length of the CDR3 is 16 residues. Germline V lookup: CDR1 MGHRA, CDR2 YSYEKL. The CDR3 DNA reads TGCGCCAGCAGCCAAATAGCGGGAACCTACACCGGGGAGCTGTTTTTT. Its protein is CASSQIAGTYTGELFF.

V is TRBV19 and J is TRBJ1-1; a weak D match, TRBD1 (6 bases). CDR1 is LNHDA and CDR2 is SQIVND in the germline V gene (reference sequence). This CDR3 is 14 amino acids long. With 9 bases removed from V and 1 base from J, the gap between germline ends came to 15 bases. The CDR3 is CASRGLWRNTEAFF. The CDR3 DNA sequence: TGTGCCAGCAGGGGCTTGTGGAGGAACACTGAAGCTTTCTTT.

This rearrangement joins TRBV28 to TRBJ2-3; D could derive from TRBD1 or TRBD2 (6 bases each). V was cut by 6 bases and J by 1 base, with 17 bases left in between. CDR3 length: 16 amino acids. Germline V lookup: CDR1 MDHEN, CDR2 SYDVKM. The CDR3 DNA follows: TGTGCCAGCAGCTACGGGGGCCTCCGTGGCACAGATACGCAGTATTTT. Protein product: CASSYGGLRGTDTQYF.

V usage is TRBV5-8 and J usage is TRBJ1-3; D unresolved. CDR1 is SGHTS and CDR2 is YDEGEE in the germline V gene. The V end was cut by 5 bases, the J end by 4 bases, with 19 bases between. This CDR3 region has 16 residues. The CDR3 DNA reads TGTGCCAGCAGACCCCGCTTAGTGTCGGGAGGAAACACCATATATTTT. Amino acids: CASRPRLVSGGNTIYF.

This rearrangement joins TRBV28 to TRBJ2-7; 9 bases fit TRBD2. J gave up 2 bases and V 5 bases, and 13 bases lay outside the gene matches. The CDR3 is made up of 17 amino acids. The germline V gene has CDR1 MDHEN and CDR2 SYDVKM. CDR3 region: CASSPRFRASGAYEQYF. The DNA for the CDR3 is TGTGCCAGCAGTCCTCGCTTCCGGGCTAGCGGGGCCTACGAGCAGTACTTC. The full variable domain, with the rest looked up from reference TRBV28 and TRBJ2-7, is DVKVTQSSRYLVKRTGEKVFLECVQDMDHENMFWYRQDPGLGLRLIYFSYDVKMKEKGDIPEGYSVSREKKERFSLILESASTNQTSMYLCASSPRFRASGAYEQYFGPGTRLTVT.

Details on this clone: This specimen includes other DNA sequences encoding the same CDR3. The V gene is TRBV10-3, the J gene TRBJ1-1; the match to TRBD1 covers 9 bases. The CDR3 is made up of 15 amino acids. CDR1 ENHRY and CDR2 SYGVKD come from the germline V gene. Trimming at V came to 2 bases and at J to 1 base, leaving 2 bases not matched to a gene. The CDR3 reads CAISERQGGNTEAFF. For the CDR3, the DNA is TGTGCCATCAGTGAGCGACAGGGGGGGAACACTGAAGCTTTCTTT.

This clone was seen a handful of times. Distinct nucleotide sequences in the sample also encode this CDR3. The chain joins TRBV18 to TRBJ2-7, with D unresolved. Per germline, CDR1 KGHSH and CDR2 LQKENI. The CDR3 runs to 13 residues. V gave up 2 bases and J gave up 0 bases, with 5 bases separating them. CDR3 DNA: TGTGCCAGCTCACCAGGGCTCTCCTACGAGCAGTACTTC. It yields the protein CASSPGLSYEQYF.

In DNA form, the CDR3 reads TGTGCCAGCAGCAAACAGGGGAATGAAGCTTTCTTT. Protein: CASSKQGNEAFF. This chain connects TRBV11-2 to TRBJ1-1, with 7 positions matching TRBD1. With V trimmed by 5 bases and J by 7 bases, 4 bases remained unmatched. This CDR3 spans 12 amino acids. Germline V CDR1 and CDR2: SGHAT, FQNNGV.

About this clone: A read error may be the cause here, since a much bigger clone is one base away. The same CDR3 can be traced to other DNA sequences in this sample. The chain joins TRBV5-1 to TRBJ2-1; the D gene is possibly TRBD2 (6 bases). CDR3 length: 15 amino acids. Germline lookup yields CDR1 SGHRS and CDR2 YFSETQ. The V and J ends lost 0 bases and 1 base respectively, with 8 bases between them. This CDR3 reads CASSLASASYNEQFF. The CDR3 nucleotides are TGCGCCAGCAGCTTGGCTAGCGCTTCCTACAATGAGCAGTTCTTC.

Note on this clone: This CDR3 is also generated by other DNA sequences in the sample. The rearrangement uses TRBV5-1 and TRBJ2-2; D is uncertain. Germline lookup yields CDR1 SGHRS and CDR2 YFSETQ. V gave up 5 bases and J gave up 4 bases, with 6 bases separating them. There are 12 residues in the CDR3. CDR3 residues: CASRGSTGELFF. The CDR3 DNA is TGCGCCAGCAGGGGATCCACCGGGGAGCTGTTTTTT.

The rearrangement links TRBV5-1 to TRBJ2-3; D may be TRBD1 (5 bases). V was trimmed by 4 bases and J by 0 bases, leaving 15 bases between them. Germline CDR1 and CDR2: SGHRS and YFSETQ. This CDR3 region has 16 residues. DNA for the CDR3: TGCGCCAGCAGCACCGTCCAGGGTCCGAGCACAGATACGCAGTATTTT. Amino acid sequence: CASSTVQGPSTDTQYF. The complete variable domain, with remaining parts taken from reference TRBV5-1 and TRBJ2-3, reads KAGVTQTPRYLIKTRGQQVTLSCSPISGHRSVSWYQQTPGQGLQFLFEYFSETQRNKGNFPGRFSGRQFSNSRSEMNVSTLELGDSALYLCASSTVQGPSTDTQYFGPGTRLTVL.

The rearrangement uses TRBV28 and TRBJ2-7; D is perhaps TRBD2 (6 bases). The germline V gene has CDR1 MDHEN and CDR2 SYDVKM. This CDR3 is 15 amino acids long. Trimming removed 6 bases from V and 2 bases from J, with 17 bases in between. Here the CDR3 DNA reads TGTGCCAGCAGGCCGCACGGGACTGTAACCTACGAGCAGTACTTC. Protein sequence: CASRPHGTVTYEQYF.

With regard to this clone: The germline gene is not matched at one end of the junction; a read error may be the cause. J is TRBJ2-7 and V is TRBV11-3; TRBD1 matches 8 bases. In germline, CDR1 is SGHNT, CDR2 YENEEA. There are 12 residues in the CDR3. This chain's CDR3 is CASSLFGTGGFF. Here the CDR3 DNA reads TGTGCCAGCAGCTTATTCGGAACAGGGGGATTTTTC.

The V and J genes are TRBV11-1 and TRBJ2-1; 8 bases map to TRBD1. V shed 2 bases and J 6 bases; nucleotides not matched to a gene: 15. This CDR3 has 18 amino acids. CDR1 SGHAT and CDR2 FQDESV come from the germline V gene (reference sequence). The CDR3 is CASSLLTGDIFLINEQFF. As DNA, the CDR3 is TGTGCCAGCAGCTTACTGACAGGGGACATATTCCTGATCAATGAGCAGTTCTTC.

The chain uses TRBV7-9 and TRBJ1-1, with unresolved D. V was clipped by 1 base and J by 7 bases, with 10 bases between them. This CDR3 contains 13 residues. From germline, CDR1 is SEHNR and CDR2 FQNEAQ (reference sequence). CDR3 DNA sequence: TGTGCCAGCAGCTTAGGGTCAGACCGTGAAGCTTTCTTT. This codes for CASSLGSDREAFF.

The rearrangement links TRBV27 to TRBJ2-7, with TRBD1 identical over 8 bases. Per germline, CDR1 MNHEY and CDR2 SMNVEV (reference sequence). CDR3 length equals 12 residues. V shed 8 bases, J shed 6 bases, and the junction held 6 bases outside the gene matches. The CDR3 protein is CASRTGRAEQYF. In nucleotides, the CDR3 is TGTGCCAGCCGGACAGGGAGAGCCGAGCAGTACTTC.

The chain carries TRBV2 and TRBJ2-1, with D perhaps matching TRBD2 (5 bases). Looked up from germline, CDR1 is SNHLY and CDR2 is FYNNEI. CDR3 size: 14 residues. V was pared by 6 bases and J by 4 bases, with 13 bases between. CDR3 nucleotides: TGTGCCAGCAGCCGGACTCGGGCGTACAATGAGCAGTTCTTC. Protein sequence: CASSRTRAYNEQFF. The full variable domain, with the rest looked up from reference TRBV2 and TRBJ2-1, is EPEVTQTPSHQVTQMGQEVILRCVPISNHLYFYWYRQILGQKVEFLVSFYNNEISEKSEIFDDQFSVERPDGSNFTLKIRSTKLEDSAMYFCASSRTRAYNEQFFGPGTRLTVL.